A selection of T cell receptor beta chains follows, all from one sample in a study of Ad26.COV2.S vaccination and SARS-CoV-2 variants. Clones were sequenced by immunoSEQ multiplex PCR, and TCRdb holds only the in-frame ones, with some missing. The sample holds approximately 480,000 clones, about 83% seen once. The source material was peripheral blood, sampled in a trial of Ad26.COV2.S vaccine versus placebo. The receptors originated from a person aged 18-65 years who received the Ad26.COV2.S COVID-19 vaccine or a placebo. CDR3s include the opening cysteine and the closing phenylalanine or tryptophan. The D gene is left open where the match is weak. Some rows mark clone size as missing; the rest say once, few, many or name a class of expanded clone.

D gene,V gene,CDR3 length,J gene,clone size,CDR3 DNA,CDR3 protein
-,TRBV7-9,17,TRBJ2-7,-,TGTGCCAGCAACCTTAACATTGTCGGGACATACTCCTACGAGCAGTACTTC,CASNLNIVGTYSYEQYF
-,TRBV27,17,TRBJ2-1,-,TGTGCCAGCAGCCTAAGGGCCGGGACCGAGACCTACAATGAGCAGTTCTTC,CASSLRAGTETYNEQFF
-,TRBV19,14,TRBJ2-7,few,TGTGCCAGTACCGCGGCCGGTGGCTCCTACGAGCAGTACTTC,CASTAAGGSYEQYF
-,TRBV2,15,TRBJ2-3,-,TGTGCCAGCAGCCCCCGGCGGGCTAGCACAGATACGCAGTATTTT,CASSPRRASTDTQYF
TRBD1,TRBV7-9,15,TRBJ1-1,few,TGTGCCAGCAGCGACCCCGACAGGGTGAACACTGAAGCTTTCTTT,CASSDPDRVNTEAFF
TRBD1,TRBV28,14,TRBJ2-1,-,TGTGCCAGCAGTTTGACAGGGGGCCGGGGTGAGCAGTTCTTC,CASSLTGGRGEQFF
-,TRBV4-1,15,TRBJ1-3,-,TGCGCCAGCAGCCAACTGTGGGGTACTGGAAACACCATATATTTT,CASSQLWGTGNTIYF
-,TRBV5-4,14,TRBJ1-2,-,TGTGCCAGCAGTTCACAGGGCTCTAACTATGGCTACACCTTC,CASSSQGSNYGYTF
TRBD2,TRBV3-1/TRBV3-2,15,TRBJ2-5,-,TGTGCCAGCAGCCTAAGGGCGGGAGGGAGAGAGACCCAGTACTTC,CASSLRAGGRETQYF
-,TRBV29-1,12,TRBJ2-1,-,TGCAGCGTTGCCCGTGATCTCAATGAGCAGTTCTTC,CSVARDLNEQFF
TRBD1,TRBV9,16,TRBJ2-7,-,TGTGCCAGCAGCGTAGGGATTGGGACAGGGGGTGAGGAGCAGTACTTC,CASSVGIGTGGEEQYF
-,TRBV12-3/TRBV12-4,13,TRBJ1-1,-,TGTGCCAGCAGCCCCCGCGCGAACACTGAAGCTTTCTTT,CASSPRANTEAFF
-,TRBV4-3,16,TRBJ1-6,-,TGCGCCAGCAGCCGAGACAGTGCCGGGGGTTATTCACCCCTCCACTTT,CASSRDSAGGYSPLHF
TRBD1,TRBV7-3,16,TRBJ1-4,-,TGTGCCAGCAGCTTAACCGGAGGGGGCGTTATTGAAAAACTGTTTTTT,CASSLTGGGVIEKLFF
-,TRBV7-3,13,TRBJ1-2,-,TGTGCCAGCAGCTTAAATCCGGGAAACGGCTACACCTTC,CASSLNPGNGYTF
-,TRBV5-1,13,TRBJ2-3,-,TGCGCCAGCAGCTTGGTTAGCACAGATACGCAGTATTTT,CASSLVSTDTQYF
-,TRBV4-3,15,TRBJ1-2,-,TGCGCCAGCAGCCAAGATTTCGGCAGAGACTATGGCTACACCTTC,CASSQDFGRDYGYTF
-,TRBV12-3/TRBV12-4,11,TRBJ2-5,-,TGTGCCAGCAGTCTGGAGGGGACCCAGTACTTC,CASSLEGTQYF
-,TRBV28,13,TRBJ2-5,-,TGTGCCAGCAGTGGGGGCCCGGGGGAGACCCAGTACTTC,CASSGGPGETQYF
-,TRBV5-6,16,TRBJ1-5,-,TGTGCCAGCAGCTTGGGAGGGACGGGGTCCTATCAGCCCCAGCATTTT,CASSLGGTGSYQPQHF
-,TRBV6-5,12,TRBJ2-7,-,TGTGCCAGCAAGGAGGGGCTCTACGAGCAGTACTTC,CASKEGLYEQYF
-,TRBV7-8,15,TRBJ1-5,-,TGTGCCAGCAGCGTCCAGGACCTCAATAATCAGCCCCAGCATTTT,CASSVQDLNNQPQHF
-,TRBV9,14,TRBJ2-1,-,TGTGCCAGCAGCGTAGAGGCCAACCACTATGAGCAGTTCTTC,CASSVEANHYEQFF
-,TRBV19,14,TRBJ1-2,-,TGTGCCAGTAGTCGCCAACCCGTGGAGAACGGCTACACCTTC,CASSRQPVENGYTF